These T cell receptor beta chains were read from a single sample in a study of T cells in Graves' hyperthyroidism and ophthalmopathy. TCRdb itself ran the multiplex PCR reads through MiXCR, one entry per CDR3 protein. The sample records some 350,000 distinct CDR3 sequences, nearly 15% being singletons. The sample comprised blood. The receptors were gathered from a woman aged 55-75 years with Graves' ophthalmopathy. Both conserved end residues are part of each CDR3. D genes are given only for firm matches. Clone sizes are given selectively: once, few, many, or a class where the clone is expanded.

>TRBD1|15|many|TRBV20-1|TRBJ2-3
TGCAGTGCTACCTCCGGGACAGGACCCACAGATACGCAGTATTTT
CSATSGTGPTDTQYF
>.|13|many|TRBV7-9|TRBJ1-1
TGTGCCAGCAGCTCCCTCCCAAACACTGAAGCTTTCTTT
CASSSLPNTEAFF
>.|14|many|TRBV18|TRBJ1-1
TGTGCCAGCTCACCAATGGCAATGAACACTGAAGCTTTCTTT
CASSPMAMNTEAFF
>TRBD2|15|many|TRBV5-6|TRBJ2-1
TGTGCCAGCAGCTTGTGGGAGGGCCCCTACAATGAGCAGTTCTTC
CASSLWEGPYNEQFF
>.|17|many|TRBV19|TRBJ2-7
TGTGCCAGTAGTATAGATCGCGGACGGAATAGCTCCTACGAGCAGTACTTC
CASSIDRGRNSSYEQYF
>TRBD2|18|many|TRBV25-1|TRBJ2-5
TGTGCCAGCAGTGAACCGCGACTAGCGGGAGGGATTCGGGAGACCCAGTACTTC
CASSEPRLAGGIRETQYF
>.|15|few|TRBV12-3/TRBV12-4|TRBJ1-6
TGTGCCAGCAGACTCTCGGGGGGCTCTAATTCACCCCTCCACTTT
CASRLSGGSNSPLHF
>TRBD1|15|.|TRBV7-2|TRBJ1-3
TGTGCCAGCAGCTTTGGGACAGCCTCTGGAAACACCATATATTTT
CASSFGTASGNTIYF
>TRBD2|16|.|TRBV7-2|TRBJ2-1
TGTGCCAGCAGCTTAGTCCTAGCGGGACGTCGGAATGAGCAGTTCTTC
CASSLVLAGRRNEQFF
>TRBD2|17|many|TRBV6-1|TRBJ2-5
TGTGCCAGCAGAACGCCTCGGACTAGCGGGGTAGAAGAGACCCAGTACTTC
CASRTPRTSGVEETQYF
>TRBD2|15|.|TRBV3-1|TRBJ2-7
TGTGCCAGCAGCCAGGGACTAGCGGGGCCCTACGAGCAGTACTTC
CASSQGLAGPYEQYF
>TRBD2|15|.|TRBV19|TRBJ2-1
TGTGCCAGTAGTCGGACTAGCGGGAGTTTAGGGGAGCAGTTCTTC
CASSRTSGSLGEQFF
>.|14|many|TRBV20-1|TRBJ2-1
TGCAGTGCGCTAGAGTGGCCCAATAACAATGAGCAGTTCTTC
CSALEWPNNNEQFF
>.|15|.|TRBV5-1|TRBJ2-2
TGCGCCAGCAGCTTGAGCCTGGGGGGCACCGGGGAGCTGTTTTTT
CASSLSLGGTGELFF
>TRBD2|18|once|TRBV7-9|TRBJ2-5
TGTGCCAGCAGCCCGCCACGGACTAGCGGGAGATACGGGGAGACCCAGTACTTC
CASSPPRTSGRYGETQYF
>TRBD1|16|many|TRBV5-1|TRBJ2-7
TGCGCCAGCAGCTTTGGGGACAGTCGCTACTTGTACGAGCAGTACTTC
CASSFGDSRYLYEQYF
>.|13|many|TRBV28|TRBJ2-7
TGTGCCAGCAGTTTAATTCAGGGCCCCGAGCAGTACTTC
CASSLIQGPEQYF
>.|14|few|TRBV9|TRBJ2-5
TGTGCCAGCAGCGTCACTCAGGGTTTAGAGACCCAGTACTTC
CASSVTQGLETQYF
>.|15|.|TRBV27|TRBJ1-4
TGTGCCAGCAGCCCAAACCGTGCAACTAATGAAAAACTGTTTTTT
CASSPNRATNEKLFF
>.|14|.|TRBV5-4|TRBJ2-1
TGTGCCAGCAGCTTGGCCGGTAGTGTCAATGAGCAGTTCTTC
CASSLAGSVNEQFF
>TRBD2|16|few|TRBV6-1|TRBJ2-7
TGTGCCAGCAACCGCTGGGGGACTAGCGGAACCTACGAGCAGTACTTC
CASNRWGTSGTYEQYF
>.|17|few|TRBV12-3/TRBV12-4|TRBJ2-3
TGTGCCAGCAGTTTCGGTCAGGGAACGGTTGGGACAGATACGCAGTATTTT
CASSFGQGTVGTDTQYF
>TRBD2|16|many|TRBV20-1|TRBJ2-2
TGCAGTGCTAGAGAAACGGGGGAGGGCCGGACCGGGGAGCTGTTTTTT
CSARETGEGRTGELFF
>.|14|.|TRBV19|TRBJ2-7
TGTGCCAGTAGTGGAACACAGAGGACCTACGAGCAGTACTTC
CASSGTQRTYEQYF
>TRBD2|15|few|TRBV27|TRBJ2-5
TGTGCCAGCAGTTTATCAAGGGCGGGAGTAGAGACCCAGTACTTC
CASSLSRAGVETQYF
>.|16|many|TRBV11-2|TRBJ2-5
TGTGCCAGCAGCTTAGAAGGGAGCACAACCCAAGAGACCCAGTACTTC
CASSLEGSTTQETQYF
>.|14|few|TRBV19|TRBJ1-1
TGTGCCAGTAGGACATTCAGGGGCGGCACTGAAGCTTTCTTT
CASRTFRGGTEAFF
>TRBD2|18|.|TRBV6-1|TRBJ2-7
TGTGCCAGCAGTGCGACTAGCGGGAGGCCCCTGAGCTCCTACGAGCAGTACTTC
CASSATSGRPLSSYEQYF
>.|13|many|TRBV7-7|TRBJ2-2
TGTGCCAGCAGCTTGGGGGAGACCGGGGAGCTGTTTTTT
CASSLGETGELFF
>TRBD2|13|many|TRBV20-1|TRBJ2-1
TGCAGTGCTGGACTAGCGGGATACAATGAGCAGTTCTTC
CSAGLAGYNEQFF
>TRBD1|14|many|TRBV2|TRBJ1-1
TGTGCCAGCAGTGAAATACAGGGGACCACTGAAGCTTTCTTT
CASSEIQGTTEAFF
>TRBD2|18|many|TRBV7-2|TRBJ2-6
TGTGCCAGCAGCCCGATGAGGGGACTAACCTCTGGGGCCAACGTCCTGACTTTC
CASSPMRGLTSGANVLTF
>.|12|few|TRBV7-9|TRBJ1-6
TGTGCCAGCAGCAACAACCGTTCACCCCTCCACTTT
CASSNNRSPLHF
>.|12|many|TRBV10-3|TRBJ2-5
TGTGCCAGCAACCCTGGCGGAGAGACCCAGTACTTC
CASNPGGETQYF
>.|14|few|TRBV20-1|TRBJ2-2
TGCAGTGCATTTCACCCCCGACAAGCCCAGGAGCTGTTTTTT
CSAFHPRQAQELFF
>.|12|.|TRBV27|TRBJ2-2
TGTGCCAGCAGTTTATTGGGCGGGGAGCTGTTTTTT
CASSLLGGELFF
>.|15|many|TRBV20-1|TRBJ2-5
TGCAGTGCTAGAGATCTAGGCAGTCACCAAGAGACCCAGTACTTC
CSARDLGSHQETQYF